This TCR beta chain was identified in a study of persistence of HIV-infected CD4 T cells. Germline CDR1 SQVTM, CDR2 ANQGSEA. CDR3 length equals 15 residues. Trimming stripped 6 bases from V and 3 bases from J, with 18 bases between. Cells were stimulated with CMV-infected fibroblast lysates at roughly 10 ug/mL. CD4+ T cells upregulating both CD40 ligand and CD69 were sorted as responding cells. Donors had CD4+ T cell counts above 400 cells/uL and were CMV-seropositive. Findings of the study overall: Antigen-responding cells were enriched for degenerate expanded CDR3beta sequences. Compared with CD3/CD28-stimulated cells, CMV- and Gag-responding cells showed lower TCRbeta richness.

This was the immunoSEQ version 4 assay in survey mode. The protocol was immunoSEQ multiplex PCR, while the TCRdb copy is restricted to in-frame clones and leaves out a portion. This table has roughly 20,000 clones, 78% appearing once. Note on this clone: The antigen is unknown.

The gene calls are TRBV29-1 and TRBJ2-1; maybe TRBD2 (6 bases). The sequence derives from an adult man with HIV who was CMV-seropositive. Sequenced material: CD4+ T cells sorted from PBMCs after approximately 19-hour stimulation, taken from a patient who received antiretroviral therapy. The CDR3 sequence: CSVPPRGTLYNEQFF. The CDR3 DNA reads as TGCAGCGTCCCTCCCCGGGGGACCCTCTACAATGAGCAGTTCTTC.